The source of this T cell receptor beta chain is a study of B cell selection in AIRE deficiency (dated by TCRdb to the late 2010s). Regarding the research as a whole: Researchers compared the TCRbeta repertoires of sorted blood CD4+ conventional T cells and regulatory T cells from AIRE-deficient patients with the corresponding repertoires from healthy controls. The TCR-sequenced cohort comprised roughly 5 AIRE-deficient APECED patients and roughly 5 healthy control donors.

Unmatched junction bases come to 11, with V trimmed by 0 bases and J by 9 bases. Taken from the germline V gene, the CDR1 and CDR2 loops are MNHNS and SASEGT. The CDR3, from cysteine to phenylalanine, totals 17 residues. Of the read, only the CDR3 DNA is kept; its 51 bases are in frame from base 1. Conventional CD4 T cells were sorted as CD4+CD127+ cells. Control samples were obtained from healthy donors who were not related to the patients. Sorting of Tconv and Treg cells intended for TCRbeta sequencing was performed on a FACSAria flow cytometer. The sorted cells were collected in 5-ml round-bottom polystyrene tubes, and the dry cell pellets were frozen at -80 degrees C prior to sequencing. This clone showed up just once. The antigen it recognizes is unknown. Base qualities are missing; no much larger clone stands one base away. Points the paper makes about the study in general: About a third of the Treg TCRbeta sequences shared among healthy donors were found in patient Tconv cells, which suggests that Treg-biased clones were diverted into the Tconv compartment. Only TCRbeta chains were sequenced, and about 36% of shared healthy-donor Treg sequences were also present in healthy Tconv cells, possibly due to differing TCRalpha chains. TCRBV gene usage, CDR3 length and TCR diversity in Tconv and Treg cells from AIRE-deficient patients were found to be similar to those in cells from healthy donors. Among some 3,400 shared Treg TCRbeta sequences, around 31% were shared exclusively among healthy donors and 9% to 10% exclusively among patients, which suggests that Treg selection is less efficient in the absence of AIRE. Shared Treg sequences had shorter CDR3s, which reflects a bias toward rearrangements containing few non-templated nucleotide insertions.

The immunoSEQ platform was used to sequence the TCRbeta chain. Turning to the authors' computational methods: Approximately 100,000 distinct in-frame TCRbeta sequences from patients and just over 1.3x10^5 from healthy donors were obtained from pooled conventional T cell repertoires. Public Treg TCRbeta sequences were defined as those shared by two or more individuals and were then searched for in Tconv repertoires. Differences between groups were assessed using Mann-Whitney U tests with Bonferroni-Dunn correction in GraphPad Prism 7.03. Imported from immuneACCESS, the table was reduced by TCRdb to in-frame sequences with V and J called. These copies leave out some clones; in studies compared against another copy, an unresolved V gene accounts for under half, and the cause of the remainder is not known. V, J and clone size derive from that table, while D and trimming were established from the DNA sequence. Recorded for this sample are about 25,000 clones; approximately 96% of them occurred a single time. The ten top clones hold around 0.17% of the sample.

The sequenced material came from CD4+CD127+ conventional T cells sorted from PBMCs. The chain uses TRBV6-1 and TRBJ1-6, with 7 junctional bases fitting TRBD1. The sequence came from a human donor in good health. CDR3 loop: CASSEAAPGTVGSPLHF. The base sequence is TGTGCCAGCAGTGAAGCGGCCCCCGGGACAGTCGGTTCACCCCTCCACTTT.